Each of the 7 T cell receptor beta chains below was sequenced from the same sample in a study of neurological immune-mediated disorders. MiXCR, run by TCRdb on the 5' RACE reads, gives a single entry per CDR3 protein. The sample lists 100,000 or so distinct CDR3 sequences, under 15% seen once, with around 5% in the top ten. As for time point: longitudinal time-point 2. The sequencing input was PBMCs. The source is a female donor with HTLV-1-associated myelopathy (HAM/TSP).

This clonotype was seen at least ten times. This chain links TRBV29-1 with TRBJ2-3, with 8 positions matching TRBD2. From germline, CDR1 is SQVTM and CDR2 ANQGSEA. V lost 7 bases, J lost 6 bases, and 12 bases stayed unmatched. The CDR3 runs to 14 residues. The CDR3 sequence: CSAIPGGAGDTQYF. In DNA form, the CDR3 reads TGCAGCGCTATACCGGGGGGGGCGGGGGATACGCAGTATTTT.

This clonotype has at least ten counts. The chain joins TRBV12-3 or TRBV12-4 to TRBJ2-3; TRBD1 aligns across 10 bases. V was clipped by 6 bases and J by 4 bases; unmatched bases: 10. The length of the CDR3 is 16 residues. CDR3 sequence (DNA): TGTGCCAGCAGACCGCCGGGACAGGGGCACCCAGATACGCAGTATTTT. Protein product: CASRPPGQGHPDTQYF.

This clonotype was observed at least ten times. The V call is TRBV20-1, the J call TRBJ1-1; D is possibly TRBD1 (6 bases). The germline CDR1 and CDR2 sequences are DFQATT and SNEGSKA (reference sequence). The CDR3 extends over 14 amino acids. V lost 6 bases, J lost 1 base, and 15 bases lay in between. The CDR3 nucleotides are TGCAGTGCGTCCGAAGGGGGGGGGAACACTGAAGCTTTCTTT. Protein product: CSASEGGGNTEAFF.

This chain uses TRBV3-1 with TRBJ1-1; 10 bases are shared with TRBD1. This CDR3 comprises 15 residues. V lost 4 bases and J lost 3; bases outside the gene matches: 5. Germline V lookup: CDR1 LGHDT, CDR2 YNNKEL (reference sequence). The CDR3: CASSPRTGGHTEAFF. The DNA for the CDR3 is TGTGCCAGCAGCCCCCGGACAGGGGGTCACACTGAAGCTTTCTTT.

This clonotype was seen many times. This chain joins TRBV5-1 and TRBJ1-1; 8 bases match TRBD1. Trimming cost V 0 bases and J 10 bases; bases outside gene matches: 14. This CDR3 is 16 amino acids long. CDR1 and CDR2 from the germline V gene are SGHRS and YFSETQ. The CDR3 here is CASSLEGVRGRFGAFF. CDR3 DNA sequence: TGCGCCAGCAGCTTGGAAGGAGTCAGGGGGCGATTCGGAGCTTTCTTT. Supplemented by reference TRBV5-1 and TRBJ1-1, the full variable domain reads KAGVTQTPRYLIKTRGQQVTLSCSPISGHRSVSWYQQTPGQGLQFLFEYFSETQRNKGNFPGRFSGRQFSNSRSEMNVSTLELGDSALYLCASSLEGVRGRFGAFFGQGTRLTVV.

This clonotype showed up many times. The CDR3 region has the DNA TGTGCCAGCAGCTTTCGCAAACCGCGGACAGGAACCTATGGCTACACCTTC. Translated, it gives CASSFRKPRTGTYGYTF. The genes are TRBV7-9 and TRBJ1-2, with 7 positions matching TRBD1. The CDR3 runs 17 residues. Unmatched junction bases numbered 14, after V lost 3 bases and J lost 4 bases. Germline assignment: CDR1 SEHNR and CDR2 FQNEAQ (reference sequence).

This clonotype was observed many times. The chain uses TRBV7-9 and TRBJ1-2; 8 bases agree with TRBD1. Germline loops: CDR1 SEHNR, CDR2 FQNEAQ (reference sequence). J lost 6 bases, V lost 2 bases, and 11 bases had no gene match. The CDR3 consists of 16 residues. The CDR3 is CASSLSGMGTGDGYTF. The CDR3 bases are TGTGCCAGCAGCTTAAGCGGGATGGGGACAGGAGATGGCTACACCTTC.